Shown below are 10 T cell receptor beta chains from a single sample sequenced in a study of shared clonotypes between healthy human individuals. Only in-frame clones appear in the TCRdb table, and some are missing; sequencing was by immunoSEQ multiplex PCR. The sample has about 1.1 million clones, approximately 80% seen once. The sequencing sample was made of memory CD4+ T cells from PBMCs. Described subset: CD45RA-negative fraction. The receptors were sampled from a man younger than 35 in good health. Some clones in this sample may be carry-over from other donors' samples.

The chain carries TRBV29-1 and TRBJ2-6; D may be TRBD1 (5 bases). Trimming took off 5 bases at V and 0 bases at J, with 11 bases between the two ends. The CDR3 has 15 residues. Germline V gives CDR1 SQVTM, CDR2 ANQGSEA. The CDR3 loop reads CSVRDSLSGANVLTF. The CDR3 DNA reads as TGCAGCGTTAGAGACAGCCTCTCTGGGGCCAACGTCCTGACTTTC.

This chain connects TRBV7-9 to TRBJ2-3, with D tentatively TRBD1 or TRBD2 (7 bases each). V was clipped by 4 bases and J by 0 bases, with 20 bases between them. The CDR3 has 18 amino acids. The germline gives CDR1 SEHNR, CDR2 FQNEAQ (reference sequence). The DNA of the CDR3 is TGTGCCAGCAGCTCAAGAGGTCTGCAGGGGGGGAGCACAGATACGCAGTATTTT. Its translation: CASSSRGLQGGSTDTQYF.

The J gene is TRBJ1-5, the V gene TRBV28, with TRBD1 as a possible D gene (5 bases). Germline loops: CDR1 MDHEN, CDR2 SYDVKM. There are 15 residues in the CDR3. The germline V and J ends were trimmed by 2 bases and 2 bases, with 10 bases remaining between them. CDR3 sequence: CASSLGARGNQPQHF. The CDR3 coding sequence is TGTGCCAGCAGTTTAGGGGCGCGGGGCAATCAGCCCCAGCATTTT.

The CDR3 DNA is TGTGCCACCACTCTTCCCAGGGGGGCTTTGAACACTGAAGCTTTCTTT. It translates to CATTLPRGALNTEAFF. The chain has TRBV19 and TRBJ1-1; TRBD1 matches 7 bases. J gave up 0 bases and V 10 bases, and 14 bases lay outside the gene matches. This CDR3 is built from 16 residues. The V gene's germline CDR1 is LNHDA and CDR2 SQIVND (reference sequence).

This clone was detected only once. This rearrangement joins TRBV5-1 to TRBJ2-2; D unclear. This CDR3 has 15 amino acids. V gave up 0 bases and J gave up 8 bases, with 14 bases separating them. Germline CDR1 and CDR2: SGHRS and YFSETQ. In DNA form, the CDR3 reads TGCGCCAGCAGCTTGGACACGGCCTGGGGTGGGGAGCTGTTTTTT. Translating gives CASSLDTAWGGELFF.

The chain recombines TRBV5-1 with TRBJ2-5, with 15 bases matching TRBD2. Germline V gives CDR1 SGHRS, CDR2 YFSETQ. The V gene end was trimmed by 3 bases and the J gene end by 1 base; junction bases not matched to a gene: 10. This CDR3 has 19 amino acids. CDR3 nucleotides: TGCGCCAGCAGCTCCCTCGGGACTAGCGGGAGGCCCAGCCAAGAGACCCAGTACTTC. It is translated as CASSSLGTSGRPSQETQYF.

The chain carries TRBV5-6 and TRBJ1-1, with a weak D call TRBD1 (6 bases). This CDR3 has 12 amino acids. Between the trimmed V and J ends, which lost 2 bases and 11 bases, there was a span of 13 bases. From germline, CDR1 is SGHDT and CDR2 YYEEEE. The CDR3 DNA follows: TGTGCCAGCAGCTTCACACAGGGTTGGGCTTTCTTT. Its translation is CASSFTQGWAFF.

This clone was seen only a few times. V is TRBV7-3 and J is TRBJ1-1; weak D call: TRBD1 (5 bases). V was pared by 4 bases and J by 4 bases, with 13 bases between. This CDR3 has 14 amino acids. CDR1 is SGHTA, CDR2 FQGTGA, per germline. This CDR3 reads CASSSRRGSTEAFF. CDR3 sequence (DNA): TGTGCCAGCAGCTCTCGTAGGGGTAGCACTGAAGCTTTCTTT.

Here the CDR3 reads CASSSATGTYTGELFF. CDR3 DNA sequence: TGCGCCAGCAGCTCAGCGACAGGGACTTACACCGGGGAGCTGTTTTTT. This chain connects TRBV4-1 to TRBJ2-2; possibly TRBD1 for D (7 bases). Germline V gene data show CDR1 as MGHRA and CDR2 as YSYEKL. This CDR3 contains 16 residues. Trimming removed 5 bases from V and 3 bases from J, with 16 bases in between.

The chain is built from TRBV5-1 and TRBJ2-1; tentatively, D is TRBD1 (6 bases). Germline assignment: CDR1 SGHRS and CDR2 YFSETQ. The CDR3 is 14 residues long. V was trimmed by 4 bases and J by 5 bases, leaving 13 bases between them. The CDR3 nucleotides are TGCGCCAGCAGCGCTATGGACAGCAACAATGAGCAGTTCTTC. This sequence encodes CASSAMDSNNEQFF. The whole variable domain, remainder taken from reference TRBV5-1 and TRBJ2-1, is KAGVTQTPRYLIKTRGQQVTLSCSPISGHRSVSWYQQTPGQGLQFLFEYFSETQRNKGNFPGRFSGRQFSNSRSEMNVSTLELGDSALYLCASSAMDSNNEQFFGPGTRLTVL.